This TCR beta chain was documented in a study of cytomegalovirus exposure and HLA in healthy donors. PCR primers comprised 60 Vbeta and 13 Jbeta primers. Clones were sequenced by immunoSEQ multiplex PCR, and TCRdb holds only the in-frame ones, with some missing. The sample consists of 95,000 to 150,000 clones, about 81% of them appearing once. The V and J ends lost 8 bases and 6 bases respectively, with 12 bases between them. There are 12 residues in the CDR3. Germline CDR1 MNHEY, CDR2 SMNVEV (reference sequence). The sample taken for sequencing was PBMCs. This chain joins TRBV27 and TRBJ2-3; D is perhaps TRBD2 (5 bases). The sequence derives from a woman aged 25 to 45 in good health and CMV-seronegative. The CDR3 sequence is CASALRGDTQYF. In DNA, the CDR3 is TGTGCCAGCGCCCTCAGAGGGGATACGCAGTATTTT.